A single sample is the source of the 27 T cell receptor beta chains below, sequenced in a study of blood T cell repertoires in COVID-19. TCRdb's copy holds only in-frame clones and misses some; the assay was immunoSEQ multiplex PCR. The sample lists about 250,000 clones, roughly 80% occurring once. Sequencing was done on a sample of PBMCs or T cells enriched from blood (not recorded which). The source of these receptors is a man between 40 and 49 years old who had been exposed to COVID-19.

In this sample, this clone turned up once. J is TRBJ1-5 and V is TRBV2; 7 bases are shared with TRBD1. The junction had 2 bases not matched to a gene; V was cut back by 5 bases and J by 4 bases. The germline CDR1 and CDR2 sequences are SNHLY and FYNNEI. This CDR3 region has 13 residues. Written as DNA, the CDR3 is TGTGCCAGCAGTTTCAGGGGGAATCAGCCCCAGCATTTT. This gives the protein CASSFRGNQPQHF.

The chain is built from TRBV4-2 and TRBJ2-7, with a tentative D call TRBD1 (6 bases). The CDR3 extends over 16 amino acids. Trimming left V 2 bases short and J 2 bases short, with 16 bases between. Germline-derived CDR1 and CDR2 are LGHNA and YNFKEQ. The CDR3 DNA sequence: TGTGCCAGCAGCCAACAAGGGGGATCAGCGGCCTACGAGCAGTACTTC. It encodes CASSQQGGSAAYEQYF.

This chain joins TRBV10-3 and TRBJ1-2; D gene unclear. The CDR3 sequence is 13 residues long. Trimming cost V 7 bases and J 5 bases, with 14 bases left between them. The germline CDR1 and CDR2 sequences are ENHRY and SYGVKD. This CDR3 reads CAITKLLEYGYTF. The CDR3 bases are TGTGCCATCACCAAACTCCTGGAGTATGGCTACACCTTC.

Only a few counts were recorded for this clone. V and J are TRBV20-1 and TRBJ2-7; D may be TRBD2 (7 bases). V was cut by 3 bases and J by 5 bases, with 17 bases left in between. Per germline, CDR1 DFQATT and CDR2 SNEGSKA (reference sequence). The CDR3 is 14 residues long. CDR3 bases: TGCAGTGCTAGTCTGAGTTCCGGGGGGCACGAGCAGTACTTC. As protein: CSASLSSGGHEQYF.

J is TRBJ2-7 and V is TRBV6-5; the D gene is possibly TRBD2 (5 bases). There are 14 residues in the CDR3. Germline CDR1 is MNHEY and CDR2 is SVGAGI. The ends were cut back, 0 bases at V and 7 bases at J, with 13 bases in the middle. DNA of the CDR3: TGTGCCAGCAGTTACTCGACGTCCTCGGGGGAGCAGTACTTC. It encodes CASSYSTSSGEQYF.

This clone showed up just once. J is TRBJ1-5 and V is TRBV30, with D unresolved. V was trimmed by 0 bases and J by 7 bases, leaving 19 bases between them. Germline V gives CDR1 GTSNPN, CDR2 SVGIG (reference sequence). The CDR3 totals 16 residues. The DNA of the CDR3 is TGTGCCTGGAGTGTCGCCGGTAGACATGGCCAACAGCCCCAGCATTTT. It encodes CAWSVAGRHGQQPQHF.

The chain links TRBV9 to TRBJ1-1; D possibly corresponds to TRBD1 (5 bases). V was cut by 0 bases and J by 5 bases, with 11 bases left in between. The CDR3 is 14 residues long. Germline loops: CDR1 SGDLS, CDR2 YYNGEE. The CDR3: CASSVGGPGTEAFF. As DNA, the CDR3 is TGTGCCAGCAGCGTAGGGGGCCCGGGTACTGAAGCTTTCTTT.

This sequence joins TRBV6-6 and TRBJ2-1; D might be TRBD2 (6 bases). The CDR3 is made up of 17 amino acids. CDR1 and CDR2 from the germline V gene are MNHNY and SVGAGI (reference sequence). Trimming shortened V by 5 bases and J by 4 bases, and 21 bases separated the two germline ends. Written as DNA, the CDR3 is TGTGCCAGCAGTCCTGGGACTCAAAATGGGGTATACAATGAGCAGTTCTTC. Translation gives CASSPGTQNGVYNEQFF.

The rearrangement links TRBV24-1 to TRBJ2-1, with TRBD2 matching over 9 bases. The CDR3 is made up of 16 amino acids. Germline values: CDR1 KGHDR, CDR2 SFDVKD. The ends lost 1 base at V and 10 bases at J; junction bases unmatched: 10. The CDR3 sequence is CATSDLRAGGSTEQFF. DNA for the CDR3: TGTGCCACCAGTGATTTACGAGCGGGAGGATCTACCGAGCAGTTCTTC.

This clone was recorded only once. The chain carries TRBV10-2 and TRBJ2-2, with D unresolved. The CDR3 totals 12 residues. The V end lost 11 bases, the J end lost 7 bases, and 14 bases lay between the germline ends. Germline V gene lookup returns CDR1 WSHSY and CDR2 SAAADI. CDR3 residues: CAGLRSDGELFF. As DNA, the CDR3 is TGCGCCGGTCTTCGGTCTGACGGGGAGCTGTTTTTT.

The chain carries TRBV19 and TRBJ2-1; possible D gene TRBD1, 6 bases. The CDR3 runs 18 residues. Trimming removed 3 bases from V and 2 bases from J, with 20 bases in between. Per the germline V gene, CDR1 is LNHDA and CDR2 is SQIVND (reference sequence). The CDR3 region is CASSIPYETGPPYNEQFF. In DNA form, the CDR3 reads TGTGCCAGTAGTATCCCTTATGAGACAGGACCTCCCTACAATGAGCAGTTCTTC.

The chain couples TRBV11-2 to TRBJ2-3; 9 bases are shared with TRBD2. Losses at the gene ends were 6 bases for V and 8 bases for J; bases not matched to a gene: 9. This CDR3 contains 14 residues. From germline, CDR1 is SGHAT and CDR2 FQNNGV. CDR3 sequence: CASSQGAGGRTQYF. CDR3 sequence (DNA): TGTGCCAGCAGTCAAGGAGCGGGAGGCCGTACGCAGTATTTT.

This chain joins TRBV2 and TRBJ1-5, with TRBD1 matching 7 bases. Germline loops: CDR1 SNHLY, CDR2 FYNNEI. The CDR3 runs 15 residues. Trimming at V came to 1 base and at J to 7 bases, leaving 7 bases not matched to a gene. The CDR3 here is CASSEGPGGPQPQHF. The CDR3 coding sequence is TGTGCCAGCAGTGAAGGGCCAGGGGGTCCCCAGCCCCAGCATTTT.

J is TRBJ1-2 and V is TRBV5-4; 10 nucleotides agree with TRBD1. There are 18 residues in the CDR3. Trimming removed 0 bases from V and 7 bases from J; junction bases left unmatched: 15. From germline, CDR1 is SGHNT and CDR2 YYREEE (reference sequence). As DNA, the CDR3 is TGTGCCAGCAGCTTGGGTTCGGGACAGGGGATCCACTTGGGTGGCTACACCTTC. Its translation: CASSLGSGQGIHLGGYTF.

The V and J genes are TRBV9 and TRBJ2-1; 7 bases match TRBD2. The germline CDR1 and CDR2 sequences are SGDLS and YYNGEE. V gave up 3 bases and J gave up 1 base; unmatched junction bases: 7. This CDR3 has 16 amino acids. CDR3 nucleotides: TGTGCCAGCAGCGCGGGTGGGGGAGGGTCCTACAATGAGCAGTTCTTC. This translates into CASSAGGGGSYNEQFF.

Concerning this clone: Distinct nucleotide sequences in the sample also encode this CDR3. The gene calls are TRBV18 and TRBJ1-1; D possibly corresponds to TRBD1 (5 bases). Germline V gene sequence: CDR1 KGHSH, CDR2 LQKENI. V lost 4 bases to trimming and J lost 1 base, with 7 bases between them. The CDR3 loop spans 13 amino acids. The CDR3 bases are TGTGCCAGCTCACTTGACAGGAACACTGAAGCTTTCTTT. Encoded protein: CASSLDRNTEAFF.

In this sample, this clone turned up a few times. The same CDR3 can be traced to other DNA sequences in this sample. The chain joins TRBV29-1 to TRBJ2-5; D is unresolved. This CDR3 region has 11 residues. Trimming shortened V by 5 bases and J by 5 bases, and 9 bases separated the two germline ends. The germline CDR1 and CDR2 sequences are SQVTM and ANQGSEA. This CDR3 reads CSVRELETQYF. The DNA of the CDR3 is TGCAGCGTTCGCGAACTGGAGACCCAGTACTTC.

This clone has more than one count but fewer than ten. V gene TRBV14 combines with J gene TRBJ1-6, with D hard to call. CDR3 length: 14 amino acids. The V gene lost 4 bases and the J gene lost 10 bases, with 14 bases spanning the gap. CDR1 and CDR2 from the germline V gene are SGHDN and FVKESK. In nucleotides, the CDR3 is TGTGCCAGCAGCCTACTCCGCGGTATCTCACCCCTCCACTTT. Its protein product is CASSLLRGISPLHF. The complete variable domain, with remaining parts taken from reference TRBV14 and TRBJ1-6, reads EAGVTQFPSHSVIEKGQTVTLRCDPISGHDNLYWYRRVMGKEIKFLLHFVKESKQDESGMPNNRFLAERTGGTYSTLKVQPAELEDSGVYFCASSLLRGISPLHFGNGTRLTVT.

The chain recombines TRBV6-5 with TRBJ2-2; D possibly corresponds to TRBD1 (5 bases). The CDR3 extends over 15 amino acids. V was shortened by 7 bases and J by 0 bases, with 12 bases between the two germline ends. CDR1 is MNHEY, CDR2 SVGAGI, per germline. This CDR3 reads CASNRQSANTGELFF. CDR3 nucleotides: TGTGCCAGCAATAGACAGTCAGCGAACACCGGGGAGCTGTTTTTT.

The chain links TRBV7-9 to TRBJ1-1; D is undetermined. V shed 3 bases and J shed 0 bases, with 8 bases lying between them. The CDR3 totals 14 residues. Germline loops: CDR1 SEHNR, CDR2 FQNEAQ (reference sequence). CDR3 residues: CASSFSRLNTEAFF. In DNA, the CDR3 is TGTGCCAGCAGCTTTTCCAGGCTGAACACTGAAGCTTTCTTT.

The V and J genes are TRBV6-5 and TRBJ2-2; TRBD1 is a possible D gene (5 bases). V was pared by 6 bases and J by 3 bases, with 11 bases between. The CDR3 extends over 14 amino acids. The V gene's germline CDR1 is MNHEY and CDR2 SVGAGI. In DNA, the CDR3 is TGTGCCAGCAGCCCCGACAGATACACCGGGGAGCTGTTTTTT. It encodes CASSPDRYTGELFF.

The chain is built from TRBV11-2 and TRBJ2-4, with D perhaps TRBD2 (6 bases). V was shortened by 3 bases and J by 10 bases, with 13 bases between the two germline ends. This CDR3 spans 13 amino acids. The germline V gene encodes CDR1 SGHAT and CDR2 FQNNGV. The CDR3 loop reads CASSLTDGGIQYF. DNA for the CDR3: TGTGCCAGCAGCTTGACCGACGGGGGTATTCAGTACTTC. Filled out from reference TRBV11-2 and TRBJ2-4, the complete variable domain reads EAGVAQSPRYKIIEKRQSVAFWCNPISGHATLYWYQQILGQGPKLLIQFQNNGVVDDSQLPKDRFSAERLKGVDSTLKIQPAKLEDSAVYLCASSLTDGGIQYFGAGTRLSVL.

The rearrangement links TRBV19 to TRBJ1-2, with 7 bases identical to TRBD1. The germline gives CDR1 LNHDA, CDR2 SQIVND (reference sequence). The CDR3 has 17 residues. Trimming cost V 7 bases and J 7 bases; bases outside gene matches: 21. CDR3 nucleotide sequence: TGTGCCAGTACCACTTCCCGGACAGGACTACGGGCTCGTGGCTACACCTTC. Amino acids: CASTTSRTGLRARGYTF.

This chain joins TRBV2 and TRBJ2-3; D unclear. The germline gives CDR1 SNHLY, CDR2 FYNNEI. The CDR3 is 11 amino acids. Trimming pared 4 bases from V and 4 bases from J, leaving 3 bases between. CDR3 residues: CASSVSDTQYF. The CDR3 DNA is TGTGCCAGCAGTGTCTCAGATACGCAGTATTTT.

Note on this clone: The same CDR3 can be traced to other DNA sequences in this sample. J is TRBJ2-7 and V is TRBV9; TRBD2 matches at 12 bases. The CDR3 sequence is 15 residues long. Germline CDR1 SGDLS, CDR2 YYNGEE. V shed 2 bases and J 0 bases; nucleotides not matched to a gene: 0. The CDR3 DNA sequence: TGTGCCAGCAGCGTGGGACTAGCGGGCTCCTACGAGCAGTACTTC. Its protein is CASSVGLAGSYEQYF.

The chain couples TRBV19 to TRBJ2-5; a possible D gene is TRBD2 (6 bases). CDR1 and CDR2 from the germline V gene are LNHDA and SQIVND (reference sequence). The length of the CDR3 is 13 residues. Trimming left V 3 bases short and J 1 base short, with 6 bases between. The CDR3 DNA reads as TGTGCCAGTAGTATGGGGGGCCAAGAGACCCAGTACTTC. Its protein product is CASSMGGQETQYF.

The chain couples TRBV7-8 to TRBJ1-4; 9 nucleotides line up with TRBD1. Per germline, CDR1 SGHVS and CDR2 FQNEAQ. The V and J ends lost 5 bases and 8 bases, in that order; junction bases with no gene match: 3. The CDR3 contains 13 residues. CDR3 sequence: CASSGQGYEKLFF. The DNA of the CDR3 is TGTGCCAGCAGCGGACAGGGGTACGAAAAACTGTTTTTT. Based on the CDR3 plus reference TRBV7-8 and TRBJ1-4, the full variable domain is GAGVSQSPRYKVAKRGQDVALRCDPISGHVSLFWYQQALGQGPEFLTYFQNEAQLDKSGLPSDRFFAERPEGSVSTLKIQRTQQEDSAVYLCASSGQGYEKLFFGSGTQLSVL.